One sample yielded the 31 T cell receptor beta chains listed below, sequenced in a study of CD8+ T cells in alopecia areata. It was cDNA, reverse transcribed from extracted RNA, that served as the sequencing template. The protocol was immunoSEQ multiplex PCR, while the TCRdb copy is restricted to in-frame clones and leaves out a portion. The table shows approximately 190,000 clones, with roughly 60% occurring only once. The sample's treatment: oral pan-JAK inhibitor, 5-10 mg twice daily. Sequenced material: CD4+ T cells sorted from blood, taken at week 24, from a patient treated with tofacitinib. Receptor source: a human donor with alopecia areata.

This clone has a count of ten or more. The V gene is TRBV2, the J gene TRBJ2-3; D unresolved. Germline V lookup: CDR1 SNHLY, CDR2 FYNNEI. V was shortened by 7 bases and J by 0 bases, with 11 bases between the two germline ends. This CDR3 comprises 14 residues. The CDR3 bases are TGTGCCAGCAACCGCATCATAAGCACAGATACGCAGTATTTT. Translation: CASNRIISTDTQYF.

This clone has only a few counts. The J gene is TRBJ2-6, the V gene TRBV30; D is unclear. This CDR3 contains 15 residues. The germline V and J ends were trimmed by 2 bases and 0 bases, with 8 bases remaining between them. Germline V gives CDR1 GTSNPN, CDR2 SVGIG (reference sequence). The DNA for the CDR3 is TGTGCCTGGAGTTACCGAGACTCTGGGGCCAACGTCCTGACTTTC. This translates into CAWSYRDSGANVLTF. The full variable domain, in which reference TRBV30 and TRBJ2-6 provide the parts outside the CDR3, is SQTIHQWPATLVQPVGSPLSLECTVEGTSNPNLYWYRQAAGRGLQLLFYSVGIGQISSEVPQNLSASRPQDRQFILSSKKLLLSDSGFYLCAWSYRDSGANVLTFGAGSRLTVL.

The chain recombines TRBV29-1 with TRBJ1-1; no reliable D call. The CDR3 is 13 residues long. V lost 7 bases and J lost 0, with 12 bases in between. Germline V gene data show CDR1 as SQVTM and CDR2 as ANQGSEA. The CDR3 coding sequence is TGCAGCGCCCGCCCTGCGGTGAACACTGAAGCTTTCTTT. It specifies CSARPAVNTEAFF.

The chain employs TRBV5-4 and TRBJ1-2, with a possible D match to TRBD1 (6 bases). The CDR3 spans 13 residues. Germline loops: CDR1 SGHNT, CDR2 YYREEE (reference sequence). Trimming cost V 3 bases and J 3 bases, with 9 bases left between them. CDR3 residues: CASSSGQDYGYTF. The CDR3 DNA follows: TGTGCCAGCAGCTCGGGACAAGACTATGGCTACACCTTC.

This clone was detected only a few times. This chain connects TRBV6-5 to TRBJ2-2; D gene unclear. This CDR3 is 12 amino acids long. V was cut by 6 bases and J by 2 bases, with 4 bases left in between. Germline V gene data show CDR1 as MNHEY and CDR2 as SVGAGI. The CDR3 sequence is CASRPNTGELFF. Written as DNA, the CDR3 is TGTGCCAGCAGGCCCAACACCGGGGAGCTGTTTTTT.

This clone appeared once. The V call is TRBV7-9, the J call TRBJ1-2; D is uncertain. There are 14 residues in the CDR3. The germline V gene has CDR1 SEHNR and CDR2 FQNEAQ (reference sequence). V shed 5 bases and J shed 4 bases, with 14 bases lying between them. The chain's CDR3 is CASSESGRTYGYTF. CDR3 DNA: TGTGCCAGCAGCGAATCTGGGCGGACCTATGGCTACACCTTC.

This clone has only a few counts. The rearrangement uses TRBV7-2 and TRBJ1-2; 10 nucleotides match TRBD1. CDR1 SGHTA and CDR2 FQGNSA come from the germline V gene. This CDR3 has 15 residues. V lost 5 bases and J lost 4; bases outside the gene matches: 7. This CDR3 reads CASSTPGTGVYGYTF. CDR3 coding DNA: TGTGCCAGCAGCACCCCAGGGACAGGGGTCTATGGCTACACCTTC.

The rearrangement joins TRBV5-6 to TRBJ2-7; D is uncertain. Trimming stripped 3 bases from V and 0 bases from J, with 10 bases between. Per the germline V gene, CDR1 is SGHDT and CDR2 is YYEEEE. This CDR3 comprises 14 residues. The CDR3 sequence is CASSSRLSSYEQYF. CDR3 bases: TGTGCCAGCAGCTCCCGCCTAAGCTCCTACGAGCAGTACTTC.

Only one count was recorded for this clone. The V and J genes are TRBV15 and TRBJ1-1; D possibly corresponds to TRBD1 (5 bases). The length of the CDR3 is 14 residues. Trimming left V 4 bases short and J 4 bases short, with 13 bases between. Germline V lookup: CDR1 LNHNV, CDR2 YYDKDF (reference sequence). CDR3 DNA: TGTGCCACCAGCACCGAGGTTGGGGGCACTGAAGCTTTCTTT. This codes for CATSTEVGGTEAFF.

The chain has TRBV6-5 and TRBJ1-1, with no clear D. V was trimmed by 4 bases and J by 3 bases, leaving 6 bases between them. CDR1 and CDR2 (germline): MNHEY, SVGAGI. CDR3 size: 12 residues. CDR3 sequence (DNA): TGTGCCAGCAGTTCGCAATACACTGAAGCTTTCTTT. It codes for CASSSQYTEAFF.

The CDR3 protein is CASSLDRSYGYTF. CDR3 in DNA: TGTGCCAGCAGCCTGGACAGGTCATATGGCTACACCTTC. The chain links TRBV7-9 to TRBJ1-2; 7 positions match TRBD1. Trimming at V came to 5 bases and at J to 5 bases, leaving 5 bases not matched to a gene. The CDR3 consists of 13 residues. CDR1 and CDR2 (germline): SEHNR, FQNEAQ (reference sequence).

This clone was counted only a few times. This chain joins TRBV7-2 and TRBJ2-1; 9 positions agree with TRBD2. J gave up 12 bases and V 2 bases, and 8 bases lay outside the gene matches. The CDR3 contains 14 residues. Germline CDR1 is SGHTA and CDR2 is FQGNSA. DNA of the CDR3: TGTGCCAGCAGCTTATCTCTAGCGGGGTCTGTGCAGTTCTTC. It translates to CASSLSLAGSVQFF.

The chain recombines TRBV29-1 with TRBJ2-5, with 9 nucleotides matching TRBD2. V lost 4 bases and J lost 2; bases outside the gene matches: 5. The V gene's germline CDR1 is SQVTM and CDR2 ANQGSEA. The CDR3 extends over 14 amino acids. CDR3 region: CSVALAGPQETQYF. DNA of the CDR3: TGCAGCGTTGCCCTAGCGGGGCCTCAAGAGACCCAGTACTTC.

The chain couples TRBV5-6 to TRBJ2-5, with D tentatively TRBD1 (5 bases). Deletions cut 0 bases from V and 3 bases from J, with 9 bases between. The CDR3 totals 14 residues. CDR1 and CDR2 (germline): SGHDT, YYEEEE. CDR3 amino acids: CASSLVPGKETQYF. In DNA form, the CDR3 reads TGTGCCAGCAGCTTGGTGCCAGGGAAAGAGACCCAGTACTTC.

The chain joins TRBV28 to TRBJ1-6, with 9 bases that match TRBD1. The CDR3 consists of 15 residues. V lost 4 bases, J lost 9 bases, and 7 bases stayed unmatched. Germline CDR1 is MDHEN and CDR2 is SYDVKM. In nucleotides, the CDR3 is TGTGCCAGCAGTTCATTGGGGACAGGGTCTTCACCCCTCCACTTT. Residues: CASSSLGTGSSPLHF. The whole variable domain, filled in from reference TRBV28 and TRBJ1-6, reads DVKVTQSSRYLVKRTGEKVFLECVQDMDHENMFWYRQDPGLGLRLIYFSYDVKMKEKGDIPEGYSVSREKKERFSLILESASTNQTSMYLCASSSLGTGSSPLHFGNGTRLTVT.

The sample holds one count of this clone. V usage is TRBV6-5 and J usage is TRBJ1-2; no clear D gene. CDR1 is MNHEY, CDR2 SVGAGI, per germline. The CDR3 consists of 11 residues. Trimming took 5 bases from V and 7 from J, leaving 8 bases between them. The CDR3 spells CASSPGLGYTF. The CDR3 nucleotides are TGTGCCAGCAGTCCCGGTCTTGGCTACACCTTC.

This clone has just a few counts. V and J are TRBV5-6 and TRBJ1-1; D unresolved. Per the germline V gene, CDR1 is SGHDT and CDR2 is YYEEEE. The CDR3 sequence is 14 residues long. Trimming removed 4 bases from V and 2 bases from J, with 12 bases in between. CDR3 coding DNA: TGTGCCAGCAGCGACGGTGCTAGAAACACTGAAGCTTTCTTT. This translates into CASSDGARNTEAFF.

The chain is built from TRBV5-4 and TRBJ2-3, with D unresolved. CDR1 is SGHNT and CDR2 is YYREEE in the germline V gene (reference sequence). V lost 2 bases and J lost 0, with 10 bases in between. This CDR3 has 15 amino acids. In DNA form, the CDR3 reads TGTGCCAGCAGCTTACCGGCAGCTAGCACAGATACGCAGTATTTT. This sequence encodes CASSLPAASTDTQYF.

This clone has only a few counts. The V call is TRBV23-1, the J call TRBJ2-7; the D is unclear. TRBV23-1 is placed among ORFs of uncertain function. CDR3 length equals 13 residues. The germline V and J ends were trimmed by 9 bases and 2 bases, with 14 bases remaining between them. CDR3 DNA sequence: TGCGCCAGGACCCTGAAGAGGCCCTACGAGCAGTACTTC. It yields the protein CARTLKRPYEQYF.

The table lists this clone with a few counts. This sequence joins TRBV5-1 and TRBJ2-5; D is ambiguous. V lost 0 bases, J lost 3 bases, and 9 bases lay in between. The CDR3 covers 14 residues. The germline CDR1 and CDR2 sequences are SGHRS and YFSETQ. The CDR3 DNA is TGCGCCAGCAGCTTGGAGCTGGGAAAAGAGACCCAGTACTTC. Translated: CASSLELGKETQYF.

This chain joins TRBV30 and TRBJ2-1; D remains ambiguous. Trimming removed 2 bases from V and 9 bases from J, with 8 bases in between. Germline assignment: CDR1 GTSNPN and CDR2 SVGIG (reference sequence). The CDR3 loop spans 11 amino acids. This CDR3 reads CAWSRATEQFF. The CDR3 DNA sequence: TGTGCCTGGAGTAGGGCGACTGAGCAGTTCTTC.

This clone was detected a few times. The rearrangement joins TRBV7-9 to TRBJ2-7; TRBD2 matches 11 bases. CDR3 length equals 13 residues. The germline V gene has CDR1 SEHNR and CDR2 FQNEAQ (reference sequence). Trimming cost V 8 bases and J 4 bases; bases outside gene matches: 4. The DNA for the CDR3 is TGTGCCAGCGTCACTAGCGGGAGTTACGAGCAGTACTTC. It codes for CASVTSGSYEQYF.

The chain joins TRBV9 to TRBJ2-2; D is ambiguous. This CDR3 has 14 residues. Germline CDR1 and CDR2: SGDLS and YYNGEE. The V end was cut by 0 bases, the J end by 3 bases, with 6 bases between. CDR3 protein: CASSVVGYTGELFF. DNA for the CDR3: TGTGCCAGCAGCGTAGTAGGCTACACCGGGGAGCTGTTTTTT. Based on the CDR3 plus reference TRBV9 and TRBJ2-2, the full variable domain is DSGVTQTPKHLITATGQRVTLRCSPRSGDLSVYWYQQSLDQGLQFLIQYYNGEERAKGNILERFSAQQFPDLHSELNLSSLELGDSALYFCASSVVGYTGELFFGEGSRLTVL.

This clone was seen a few times. V and J are TRBV27 and TRBJ2-3; 10 bases are a match to TRBD1. The V gene's germline CDR1 is MNHEY and CDR2 SMNVEV (reference sequence). This CDR3 has 16 amino acids. V lost 5 bases to trimming and J lost 4 bases; unmatched junction nucleotides: 9. CDR3 nucleotide sequence: TGTGCCAGCAGTATTTTACCGGGACAGGGGCCAGATACGCAGTATTTT. Translated, it gives CASSILPGQGPDTQYF.

This clone was seen just once. The chain links TRBV5-1 to TRBJ2-3; D remains ambiguous. The germline V gene has CDR1 SGHRS and CDR2 YFSETQ. CDR3 length: 14 amino acids. The V and J ends lost 1 base and 3 bases respectively, with 9 bases between them. CDR3 nucleotides: TGCGCCAGCAGCTTGTTGGGAATGACAGATACGCAGTATTTT. Amino acid sequence: CASSLLGMTDTQYF. Full variable domain (missing parts from reference TRBV5-1 and TRBJ2-3): KAGVTQTPRYLIKTRGQQVTLSCSPISGHRSVSWYQQTPGQGLQFLFEYFSETQRNKGNFPGRFSGRQFSNSRSEMNVSTLELGDSALYLCASSLLGMTDTQYFGPGTRLTVL.

V is TRBV10-3 and J is TRBJ2-6, with D possibly being TRBD1 (6 bases). Per the germline V gene, CDR1 is ENHRY and CDR2 is SYGVKD. The CDR3 has 13 residues. Trimming cost V 8 bases and J 3 bases, with 8 bases left between them. CDR3 loop: CAIGGIGANVLTF. DNA for the CDR3: TGTGCCATCGGGGGCATTGGGGCCAACGTCCTGACTTTC.

The chain has TRBV6-1 and TRBJ2-7, with D perhaps matching TRBD1 (6 bases). Per germline, CDR1 MNHNS and CDR2 SASEGT. This CDR3 contains 13 residues. Trimming stripped 5 bases from V and 3 bases from J, with 11 bases between. CDR3 in amino acids: CASSRGQYYEQYF. The CDR3 DNA follows: TGTGCCAGCAGTCGTGGACAGTACTACGAGCAGTACTTC.

This clone has just a few counts. The chain employs TRBV6-5 and TRBJ2-5; D is undetermined. Germline V gives CDR1 MNHEY, CDR2 SVGAGI. V lost 2 bases and J 5 bases, leaving 12 bases between the germline ends. CDR3 length: 14 residues. This CDR3 reads CASSYKFSGETQYF. As DNA, the CDR3 is TGTGCCAGCAGTTACAAATTTTCTGGGGAGACCCAGTACTTC.

The gene calls are TRBV30 and TRBJ1-1; TRBD1 might be the D (6 bases). CDR3 size: 12 residues. V lost 2 bases and J lost 4, with 8 bases in between. Germline V CDR1 and CDR2: GTSNPN, SVGIG (reference sequence). The CDR3 here is CAWSRGSTEAFF. CDR3 sequence (DNA): TGTGCCTGGAGTAGGGGGAGCACTGAAGCTTTCTTT.

The chain is built from TRBV19 and TRBJ2-1, with D hard to call. The V gene's germline CDR1 is LNHDA and CDR2 SQIVND (reference sequence). The V end lost 7 bases, the J end lost 6 bases, and 16 bases lay between the germline ends. The length of the CDR3 is 14 residues. The chain's CDR3 is CASTRSPEFNEQFF. CDR3 DNA: TGTGCCAGTACCAGATCCCCCGAGTTCAATGAGCAGTTCTTC.

This clone came up a few times. This chain links TRBV5-4 with TRBJ2-7, with TRBD1 identical over 7 bases. The CDR3 runs to 14 residues. Per the germline V gene, CDR1 is SGHNT and CDR2 is YYREEE (reference sequence). Unmatched junction bases numbered 6, after V lost 4 bases and J lost 2 bases. The CDR3 DNA is TGTGCCAGCAGCCCAAGACAGGGACCCTACGAGCAGTACTTC. Translation: CASSPRQGPYEQYF.